Listed below are T cell receptor beta chains from one sample, sequenced in a study of blood T cell repertoires in COVID-19. Profiling relied on immunoSEQ multiplex PCR, and the TCRdb table lists in-frame clones only, not all of them. The sample gives about 190,000 clones, 82% of which show up once; approximately 5.4% is in the top ten. Sequenced sample: peripheral blood. The receptors were sampled from a woman aged 30 to 39 with acute or convalescent COVID-19. The CDR3 runs from the conserved cysteine through the conserved F or W. The order of the fields is CDR3 DNA, CDR3 protein, V gene, J gene, clone size, D gene. The D gene is left open where the match is weak. Where a row states a size, it is once, few, many or the class of an expanded clone; other rows omit it.

TGTGCCAGCAGCCAGGGACTAGCGGGCCCTTCCTACGAGCAGTACTTC,CASSQGLAGPSYEQYF,TRBV14,TRBJ2-7,-,TRBD2
TGCGCCAGCAGCCAAGACGGGGTCGACAATGAGCAGTTCTTC,CASSQDGVDNEQFF,TRBV4-1,TRBJ2-1,-,-
TGCGCCAGCAGCCAAGGCGGGGCGAGGTCGGGGGAGACCCAGTACTTC,CASSQGGARSGETQYF,TRBV4-3,TRBJ2-5,-,-
TGTGCCAGCCACCCCGGAGGGAACACCGGGGAGCTGTTTTTT,CASHPGGNTGELFF,TRBV9,TRBJ2-2,once,-
TGTGCCAGCAGCTTAGGAGGGTCCCCTGGGGCCAACGTCCTGACTTTC,CASSLGGSPGANVLTF,TRBV5-4,TRBJ2-6,-,-
TGTGCCAGCAGCCCCACCTTAGCGGGGGGGAACTACAATGAGCAGTTCTTC,CASSPTLAGGNYNEQFF,TRBV7-2,TRBJ2-1,-,TRBD2
TGCGCCAGCAGTGAGATCGGACAGGGGGCGGACGAGCAGTACTTC,CASSEIGQGADEQYF,TRBV10-1,TRBJ2-7,-,TRBD1
TGTGCCAGCAGTCTCCGGGATCCTAACTATGGCTACACCTTC,CASSLRDPNYGYTF,TRBV27,TRBJ1-2,-,-
TGTGCCAGTAGTGAGGCCAGGGGTGACTTTGGCTACACCTTC,CASSEARGDFGYTF,TRBV19,TRBJ1-2,-,-
TGTGCCAGCCGGCCTAATAGCGGGAGCGGGGGGACCCAGTACTTC,CASRPNSGSGGTQYF,TRBV6-5,TRBJ2-5,-,TRBD2
TGCAGTGCTAGTACGGGGTTCGAAGATACGCAGTATTTT,CSASTGFEDTQYF,TRBV20-1,TRBJ2-3,-,-
TGTGCCAGCAGCTTAGCCCCCAGGGACTATGGCTACACCTTC,CASSLAPRDYGYTF,TRBV7-9,TRBJ1-2,-,-
TGTGCCAGCAGCGTAGATCCGGGGTTAGACACTGAAGCTTTCTTT,CASSVDPGLDTEAFF,TRBV9,TRBJ1-1,-,-
TGCGCCAGCAGCTTGGAACCTAGGATCTCCTACAATGAGCAGTTCTTC,CASSLEPRISYNEQFF,TRBV5-1,TRBJ2-1,-,-
TGTGCCAGTAGTTCCGGGACTAGCGGGAGGTTAGGCAGTGGGCAGTTCTTC,CASSSGTSGRLGSGQFF,TRBV19,TRBJ2-1,-,TRBD2
TGTGCCACCAGCCGAAGGGGCTCTCAGCCCCAGCATTTT,CATSRRGSQPQHF,TRBV15,TRBJ1-5,few,-
TGTGCCACCCCACTCGGTGTCTCCTACGAGCAGTACTTC,CATPLGVSYEQYF,TRBV19,TRBJ2-7,-,-
TGTGCCAGTAGTATAGCGGGAGGACAGTCCTACGAGCAGTACTTC,CASSIAGGQSYEQYF,TRBV19,TRBJ2-7,once,-
TGTGCCAGCAGCTTAGATCTCGAGCGGGGGACCACCGGGGAGCTGTTTTTT,CASSLDLERGTTGELFF,TRBV11-3,TRBJ2-2,-,TRBD2
TGCGCCAGCGCGCGGGAGGGAAACGAGCAGTACTTC,CASAREGNEQYF,TRBV5-1,TRBJ2-7,-,TRBD2
TGTGCCAGCAGCGGGCAGGGGGGCTCAGCCCTCCACTTT,CASSGQGGSALHF,TRBV7-2,TRBJ1-6,-,TRBD1
TGTGCCAGCAGCGTAGGTCTAGCGGGGACAGATACGCAGTATTTT,CASSVGLAGTDTQYF,TRBV9,TRBJ2-3,-,TRBD2
TGTGCCAGCAGCCCCTCAGAACTGAACACTGAAGCTTTCTTT,CASSPSELNTEAFF,TRBV7-2,TRBJ1-1,few,-
TGTGCCAGCAGCGCGAAGGGACTAGCGGGGATGGTCGAGCAGTACTTC,CASSAKGLAGMVEQYF,TRBV9,TRBJ2-7,-,TRBD2
TGTGCCAGCGGGGGTCCCGGGACTGCCGGCGGGGAGCAGTTCTTC,CASGGPGTAGGEQFF,TRBV7-8,TRBJ2-1,-,-
TGTGCCAGCAGCCAACCGGACGCGGCTCAGGGGAACACCATATATTTT,CASSQPDAAQGNTIYF,TRBV4-2,TRBJ1-3,-,-
TGTGCCAGCAGCTCCCGGACTAGCCCCTCCGAGCAGTACTTC,CASSSRTSPSEQYF,TRBV7-3,TRBJ2-7,-,TRBD2
TGCGCCAGCAGCTTGGGTGGACTCGAAGGGTTCTTC,CASSLGGLEGFF,TRBV5-1,TRBJ2-1,-,-
TGCGCCAGCAGCTCAGGACTAGAAAACATTCAGTACTTC,CASSSGLENIQYF,TRBV4-3,TRBJ2-4,few,TRBD2
TGTGCCATCAGTGGTAATAGTCTTACCGGCGAGCAGTACTTC,CAISGNSLTGEQYF,TRBV10-3,TRBJ2-7,-,-
TGTGCCAGCAGCTTAGCGCCAGCCGGGGAGCTGTTTTTT,CASSLAPAGELFF,TRBV7-9,TRBJ2-2,-,-
TGTGCCAGCAGTTCGGGAGTTTACGGCCGCTACGAGCAGTACTTC,CASSSGVYGRYEQYF,TRBV28,TRBJ2-7,-,-
TGTGCCAGTAGTAGACTAGACTACAATGAGCAGTTCTTC,CASSRLDYNEQFF,TRBV19,TRBJ2-1,-,-
TGCGCCAGCAGTGACGGTGGACTCAACACTGAAGCTTTCTTT,CASSDGGLNTEAFF,TRBV10-1,TRBJ1-1,-,-
TGTGCCAGCAGTTTATCGTCCGGTTTAAATGGCTACACCTTC,CASSLSSGLNGYTF,TRBV27,TRBJ1-2,once,-
TGCAGTGCTAGTGGGGGACACGGGAAAAACATTCAGTACTTC,CSASGGHGKNIQYF,TRBV20-1,TRBJ2-4,-,-
TGTGCCAGCAGCCAAGATTTGGGGGGACGGGCGAACAATGAGCAGTTCTTC,CASSQDLGGRANNEQFF,TRBV3-1/TRBV3-2,TRBJ2-1,-,-